This paragraph covers one TCR beta chain sequence. The antigen is not known. The CDR3 consists of 18 residues. Germline assignment: CDR1 MGHRA and CDR2 YSYEKL. V lost 0 bases to trimming and J lost 1 base, with 18 bases between them. Blood sampling was done at baseline, cycle 4 day 1, and cycle 7 day 1. Libraries were prepared by immunoSEQ multiplex PCR; TCRdb keeps only in-frame clonotypes and omits some of them. The sample holds nearly 45,000 clones; about 90% are singletons and the top ten take about 16%. This record belongs to a study of OX40 agonist ivuxolimab in advanced cancers. Study-level results: Clonal expansion among partial responders at 0.1-3.0 mg/kg ranked near the lowest.

Source: CD4+ or CD8+ T cells sorted from blood, taken in a trial of the OX40 agonist ivuxolimab. The clonotype comes from an adult with an advanced solid tumor such as melanoma, head and neck, liver or kidney cancer. The chain employs TRBV4-1 and TRBJ1-1, with D possibly being TRBD1 (5 bases). CDR3 sequence (DNA): TGCGCCAGCAGCCAAGATCCAACCGGGGCAGGGCAGAACACTGAAGCTTTCTTT. Translating gives CASSQDPTGAGQNTEAFF.